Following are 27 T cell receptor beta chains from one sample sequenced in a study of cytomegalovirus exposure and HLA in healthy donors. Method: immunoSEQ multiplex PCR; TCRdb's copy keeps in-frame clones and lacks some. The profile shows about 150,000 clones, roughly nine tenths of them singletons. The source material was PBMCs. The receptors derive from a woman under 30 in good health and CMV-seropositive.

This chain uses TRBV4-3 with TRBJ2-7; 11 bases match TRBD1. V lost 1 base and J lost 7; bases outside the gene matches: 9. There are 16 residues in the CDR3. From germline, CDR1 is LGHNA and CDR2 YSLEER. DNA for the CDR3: TGCGCCAGCAGCCAAGTTCCCGGGACAGGGGGTGAGGAGCAGTACTTC. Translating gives CASSQVPGTGGEEQYF.

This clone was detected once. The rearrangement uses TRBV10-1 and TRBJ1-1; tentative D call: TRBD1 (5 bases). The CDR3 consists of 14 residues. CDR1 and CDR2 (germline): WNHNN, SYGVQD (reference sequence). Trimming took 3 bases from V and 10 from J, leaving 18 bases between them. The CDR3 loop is CASSEETEESGAFF. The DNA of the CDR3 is TGCGCCAGCAGTGAAGAGACAGAGGAAAGTGGAGCTTTCTTT.

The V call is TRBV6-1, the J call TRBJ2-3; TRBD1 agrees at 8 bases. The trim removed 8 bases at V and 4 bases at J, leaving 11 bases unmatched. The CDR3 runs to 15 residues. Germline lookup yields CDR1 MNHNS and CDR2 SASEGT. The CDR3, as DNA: TGTGCCAGCTGGGGTCTCGACAGGGGCGCAGATACGCAGTATTTT. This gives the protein CASWGLDRGADTQYF.

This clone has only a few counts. CDR3: CASSNGRALDTQYF. CDR3 nucleotides: TGTGCCAGTAGCAACGGGCGGGCCTTGGATACGCAGTATTTT. The gene calls are TRBV19 and TRBJ2-3; D possibly corresponds to TRBD2 (5 bases). CDR3 size: 14 residues. Trimming took 6 bases from V and 6 from J, leaving 16 bases between them. The germline gives CDR1 LNHDA, CDR2 SQIVND (reference sequence). Based on the CDR3 plus reference TRBV19 and TRBJ2-3, the full variable domain is DGGITQSPKYLFRKEGQNVTLSCEQNLNHDAMYWYRQDPGQGLRLIYYSQIVNDFQKGDIAEGYSVSREKKESFPLTVTSAQKNPTAFYLCASSNGRALDTQYFGPGTRLTVL.

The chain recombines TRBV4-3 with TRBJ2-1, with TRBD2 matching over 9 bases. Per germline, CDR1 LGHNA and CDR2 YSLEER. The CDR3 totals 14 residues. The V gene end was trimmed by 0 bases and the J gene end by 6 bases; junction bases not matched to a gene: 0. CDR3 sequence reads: CASSQERGGNEQFF. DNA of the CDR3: TGCGCCAGCAGCCAAGAGCGGGGGGGCAATGAGCAGTTCTTC.

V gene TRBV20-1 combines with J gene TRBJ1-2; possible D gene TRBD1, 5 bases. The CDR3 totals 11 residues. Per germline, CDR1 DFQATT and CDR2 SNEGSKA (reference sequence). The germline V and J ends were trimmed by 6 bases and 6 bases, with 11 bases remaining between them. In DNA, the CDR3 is TGCAGTGCCCGGTGGGGGGATGGCTACACCTTC. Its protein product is CSARWGDGYTF.

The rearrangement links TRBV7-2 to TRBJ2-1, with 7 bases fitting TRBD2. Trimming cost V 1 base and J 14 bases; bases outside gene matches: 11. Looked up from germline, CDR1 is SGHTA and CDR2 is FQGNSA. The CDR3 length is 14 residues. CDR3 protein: CASSLGLRRGSEFF. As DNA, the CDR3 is TGTGCCAGCAGCTTAGGATTGCGGCGGGGGAGCGAGTTCTTC.

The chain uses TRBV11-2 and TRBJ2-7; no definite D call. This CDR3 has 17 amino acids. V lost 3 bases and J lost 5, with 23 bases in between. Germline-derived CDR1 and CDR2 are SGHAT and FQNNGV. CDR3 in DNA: TGTGCCAGCAGCTTGATGTACCACGATTTCCAAGCCCACGAGCAGTACTTC. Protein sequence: CASSLMYHDFQAHEQYF.

This CDR3 is CATSRLLTEMNTEAFF. The CDR3 DNA follows: TGTGCCACCAGCAGGTTACTGACAGAGATGAACACTGAAGCTTTCTTT. J is TRBJ1-1 and V is TRBV15; D is possibly TRBD1 (5 bases). Per the germline V gene, CDR1 is LNHNV and CDR2 is YYDKDF (reference sequence). The CDR3 is 16 amino acids. The V end was cut by 3 bases, the J end by 0 bases, with 14 bases between.

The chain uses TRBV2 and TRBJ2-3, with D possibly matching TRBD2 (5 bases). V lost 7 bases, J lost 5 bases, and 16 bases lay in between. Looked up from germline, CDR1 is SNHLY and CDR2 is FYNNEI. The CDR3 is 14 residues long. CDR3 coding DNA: TGTGCCAGCATCAACCCGGAGGTGGGAGATACGCAGTATTTT. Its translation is CASINPEVGDTQYF.

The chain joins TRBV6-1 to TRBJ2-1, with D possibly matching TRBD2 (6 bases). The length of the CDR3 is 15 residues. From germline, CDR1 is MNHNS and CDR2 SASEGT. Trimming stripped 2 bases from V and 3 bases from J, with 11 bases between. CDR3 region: CASSEWGEVYNEQFF. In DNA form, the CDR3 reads TGTGCCAGCAGTGAATGGGGGGAGGTCTACAATGAGCAGTTCTTC.

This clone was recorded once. The CDR3 DNA reads as TGTGCCAGCGTAGATGGGACTAGCGTGGTTAGCGGGGAGCTGTTTTTT. This translates into CASVDGTSVVSGELFF. The rearrangement joins TRBV28 to TRBJ2-2, with TRBD2 identical over 10 bases. Per germline, CDR1 MDHEN and CDR2 SYDVKM. J lost 7 bases, V lost 8 bases, and 13 bases had no gene match. CDR3 size: 16 residues.

Written as DNA, the CDR3 is TGCGCCAGCAGCCAAGTTCGCCAGAACTACGAGCAGTACTTC. Translating gives CASSQVRQNYEQYF. The chain couples TRBV4-1 to TRBJ2-7; D unclear. This CDR3 contains 14 residues. Germline assignment: CDR1 MGHRA and CDR2 YSYEKL. The germline V and J ends were trimmed by 1 base and 3 bases, with 10 bases remaining between them.

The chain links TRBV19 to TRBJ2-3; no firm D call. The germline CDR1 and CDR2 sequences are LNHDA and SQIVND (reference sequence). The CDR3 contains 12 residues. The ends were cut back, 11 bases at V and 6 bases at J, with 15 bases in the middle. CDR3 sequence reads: CAARSPPDTQYF. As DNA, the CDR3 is TGTGCCGCGCGGTCTCCTCCGGATACGCAGTATTTT.

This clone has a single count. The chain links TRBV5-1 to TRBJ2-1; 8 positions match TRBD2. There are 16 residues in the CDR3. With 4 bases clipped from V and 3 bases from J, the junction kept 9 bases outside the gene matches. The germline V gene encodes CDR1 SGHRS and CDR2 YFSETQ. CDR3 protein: CASSDDRGGFYNEQFF. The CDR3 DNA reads TGCGCCAGCAGCGACGACCGGGGGGGCTTCTACAATGAGCAGTTCTTC.

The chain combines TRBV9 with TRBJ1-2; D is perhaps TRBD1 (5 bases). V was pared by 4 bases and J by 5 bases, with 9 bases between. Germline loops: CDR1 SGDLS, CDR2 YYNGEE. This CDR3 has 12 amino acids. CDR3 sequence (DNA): TGTGCCAGCAGCCTCTCAGGGTATGGCTACACCTTC. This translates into CASSLSGYGYTF.

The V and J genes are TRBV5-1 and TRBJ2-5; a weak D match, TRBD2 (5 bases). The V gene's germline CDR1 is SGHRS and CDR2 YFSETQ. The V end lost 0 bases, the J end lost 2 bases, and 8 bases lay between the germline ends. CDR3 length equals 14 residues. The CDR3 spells CASSLGGQQETQYF. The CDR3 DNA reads TGCGCCAGCAGCTTGGGAGGGCAGCAAGAGACCCAGTACTTC.

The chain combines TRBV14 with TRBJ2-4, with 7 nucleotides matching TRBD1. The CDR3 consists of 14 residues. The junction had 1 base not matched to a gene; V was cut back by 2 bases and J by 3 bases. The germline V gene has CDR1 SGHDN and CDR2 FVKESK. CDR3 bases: TGTGCCAGCAGCCAAAGGACAGGCAAAAACATTCAGTACTTC. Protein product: CASSQRTGKNIQYF.

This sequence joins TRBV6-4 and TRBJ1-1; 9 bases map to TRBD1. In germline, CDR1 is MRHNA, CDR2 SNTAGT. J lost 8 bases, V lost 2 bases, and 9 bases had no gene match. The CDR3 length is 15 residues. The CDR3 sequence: CASSDVPGQGAEAFF. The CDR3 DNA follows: TGTGCCAGCAGTGACGTCCCGGGACAGGGCGCAGAAGCTTTCTTT.

The CDR3 DNA is TGTGCCAGCAGTCCCGCGGGGGCTTACTATGGCTACACCTTC. It translates to CASSPAGAYYGYTF. V gene TRBV27 combines with J gene TRBJ1-2; TRBD1 is a possible D gene (6 bases). Trimming removed 5 bases from V and 3 bases from J, with 13 bases in between. The CDR3 extends over 14 amino acids. Germline values: CDR1 MNHEY, CDR2 SMNVEV (reference sequence).

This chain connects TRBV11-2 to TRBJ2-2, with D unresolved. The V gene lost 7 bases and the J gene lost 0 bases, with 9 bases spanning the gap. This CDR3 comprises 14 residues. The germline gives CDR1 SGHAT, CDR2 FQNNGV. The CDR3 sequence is CASIKFANTGELFF. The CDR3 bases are TGTGCCAGCATTAAATTCGCGAACACCGGGGAGCTGTTTTTT.

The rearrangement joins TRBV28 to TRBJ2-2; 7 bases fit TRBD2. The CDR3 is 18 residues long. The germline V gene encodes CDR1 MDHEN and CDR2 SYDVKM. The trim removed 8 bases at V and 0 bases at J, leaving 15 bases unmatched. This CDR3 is CASRGEVRLASNTGELFF. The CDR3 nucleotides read TGTGCCAGCCGGGGGGAAGTTCGGCTAGCTTCGAACACCGGGGAGCTGTTTTTT. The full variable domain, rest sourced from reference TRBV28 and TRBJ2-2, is DVKVTQSSRYLVKRTGEKVFLECVQDMDHENMFWYRQDPGLGLRLIYFSYDVKMKEKGDIPEGYSVSREKKERFSLILESASTNQTSMYLCASRGEVRLASNTGELFFGEGSRLTVL.

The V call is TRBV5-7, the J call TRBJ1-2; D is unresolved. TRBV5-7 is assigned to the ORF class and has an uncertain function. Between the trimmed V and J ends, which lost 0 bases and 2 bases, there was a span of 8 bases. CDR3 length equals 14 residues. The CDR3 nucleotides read TGTGCCAGCAGCTTGGACAGCCAAAACTATGGCTACACCTTC. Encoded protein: CASSLDSQNYGYTF.

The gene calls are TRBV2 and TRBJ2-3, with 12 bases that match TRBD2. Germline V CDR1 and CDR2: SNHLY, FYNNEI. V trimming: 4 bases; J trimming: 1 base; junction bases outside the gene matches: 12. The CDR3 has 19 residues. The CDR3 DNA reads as TGTGCCAGCAGTGCGACCCCCTTGACTAGCGGGGGAGGCACAGATACGCAGTATTTT. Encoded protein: CASSATPLTSGGGTDTQYF.

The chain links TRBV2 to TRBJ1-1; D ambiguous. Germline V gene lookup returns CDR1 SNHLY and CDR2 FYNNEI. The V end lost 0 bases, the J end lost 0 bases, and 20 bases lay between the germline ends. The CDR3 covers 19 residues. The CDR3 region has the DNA TGTGCCAGCAGTGAAGCGGTCCAGGACTATTTTGGCCTGAACACTGAAGCTTTCTTT. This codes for CASSEAVQDYFGLNTEAFF. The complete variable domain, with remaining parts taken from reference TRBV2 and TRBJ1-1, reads EPEVTQTPSHQVTQMGQEVILRCVPISNHLYFYWYRQILGQKVEFLVSFYNNEISEKSEIFDDQFSVERPDGSNFTLKIRSTKLEDSAMYFCASSEAVQDYFGLNTEAFFGQGTRLTVV.

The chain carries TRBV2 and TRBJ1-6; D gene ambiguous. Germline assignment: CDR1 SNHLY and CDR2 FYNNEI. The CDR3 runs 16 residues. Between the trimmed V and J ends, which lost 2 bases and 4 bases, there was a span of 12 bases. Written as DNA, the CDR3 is TGTGCCAGCAGTGAAAATCGGGGTTCGTATAATTCACCCCTCCACTTT. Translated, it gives CASSENRGSYNSPLHF.

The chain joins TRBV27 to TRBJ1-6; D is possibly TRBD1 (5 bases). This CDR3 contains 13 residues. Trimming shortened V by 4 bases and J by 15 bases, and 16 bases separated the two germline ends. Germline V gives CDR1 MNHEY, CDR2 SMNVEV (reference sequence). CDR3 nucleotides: TGTGCCAGCAGTTCTGCCGGGACTTTGGACCTCCACTTT. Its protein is CASSSAGTLDLHF.